Sequencing of this T cell receptor beta chain was carried out in a study of blood T cell repertoires in COVID-19. TCRdb keeps only in-frame clones here, not all; method: immunoSEQ multiplex PCR. The sample gives a few hundred thousand clones, around 92% of which show up once; 1.7% is in the top ten. Looked up from germline, CDR1 is MRHNA and CDR2 is SNTAGT. The CDR3 consists of 16 residues. V was clipped by 8 bases and J by 4 bases, with 20 bases between them. Sample: PBMCs or T cells enriched from blood (not recorded which). This sequence joins TRBV6-4 and TRBJ2-2, with a tentative D call TRBD1 (7 bases). The clonotype originates from a woman aged 25 to 39 who had recovered from COVID-19. CDR3 in DNA: TGTGCCAGCGCAATCCAGGGGGGAGAGGGCACCGGGGAGCTGTTTTTT. Amino acids: CASAIQGGEGTGELFF.